The 19 T cell receptor beta chains listed next were all sequenced from one sample in a study of shared clonotypes between healthy human individuals. Naive CD8 cells lacked CD45RO and underwent positive selection for CCR7, leaving out terminally differentiated effector memory CD45RA+ cells. Sequencing was performed with immunoSEQ multiplex PCR; in TCRdb, only in-frame clones are kept and a portion is missing. This repertoire shows about 610,000 clones, about 96% found once; its top ten account for approximately 0.12%. Sequencing was carried out using naive CD8+ T cells sorted from blood. All receptors derive from a woman aged 25 to 39 in good health.

The rearrangement joins TRBV5-1 to TRBJ2-3; D remains unclear. CDR3 length equals 14 residues. The V gene's germline CDR1 is SGHRS and CDR2 YFSETQ. V was shortened by 4 bases and J by 4 bases, with 13 bases between the two germline ends. DNA for the CDR3: TGCGCCAGCAGCCTAGAATCGCGCCCAGATACGCAGTATTTT. Translation: CASSLESRPDTQYF.

The J gene is TRBJ1-2, the V gene TRBV13; D unclear. V was trimmed by 3 bases and J by 2 bases, leaving 7 bases between them. The CDR3 runs 13 residues. From germline, CDR1 is PRHDT and CDR2 FYEKMQ (reference sequence). The CDR3 region has the DNA TGTGCCAGCAGCTTTGCGGGGAACTATGGCTACACCTTC. As protein: CASSFAGNYGYTF.

The chain recombines TRBV10-3 with TRBJ1-4; 8 positions agree with TRBD1. The CDR3 extends over 15 amino acids. V was clipped by 3 bases and J by 8 bases; unmatched bases: 8. CDR1 ENHRY and CDR2 SYGVKD come from the germline V gene. CDR3: CAISDPDRGGEKLFF. The CDR3 DNA reads TGTGCCATCAGTGACCCCGACAGGGGCGGAGAAAAACTGTTTTTT.

The rearrangement uses TRBV5-4 and TRBJ2-7; D may be TRBD2 (6 bases). The CDR3 has 17 amino acids. Trimming removed 4 bases from V and 1 base from J, with 21 bases in between. Germline values: CDR1 SGHNT, CDR2 YYREEE (reference sequence). This CDR3 reads CASSTRGGGIRSYEQYF. CDR3 coding DNA: TGTGCCAGCAGCACAAGAGGTGGCGGGATCAGGTCCTACGAGCAGTACTTC.

This chain connects TRBV27 to TRBJ2-1; TRBD2 aligns across 7 bases. Trimming took 4 bases from V and 2 from J; bases not matched to a gene: 2. The CDR3 runs 14 residues. Per the germline V gene, CDR1 is MNHEY and CDR2 is SMNVEV (reference sequence). CDR3 residues: CASSWSGAYNEQFF. CDR3 nucleotide sequence: TGTGCCAGCAGTTGGAGCGGGGCCTACAATGAGCAGTTCTTC.

This clone has a single count. The chain has TRBV11-2 and TRBJ2-7, with 8 bases identical to TRBD2. The CDR3 loop spans 15 amino acids. The ends lost 1 base at V and 4 bases at J; junction bases unmatched: 6. The germline gives CDR1 SGHAT, CDR2 FQNNGV. Here the CDR3 reads CASSLVSGTKYEQYF. In nucleotides, the CDR3 is TGTGCCAGCAGCTTAGTTAGCGGGACTAAATACGAGCAGTACTTC.

The J gene is TRBJ2-2, the V gene TRBV4-1; no clear D gene. V lost 3 bases, J lost 6 bases, and 5 bases lay in between. CDR1 and CDR2 (germline): MGHRA, YSYEKL. The CDR3 has 12 residues. The CDR3 DNA sequence: TGCGCCAGCAGCCACATCTCCGGGGAGCTGTTTTTT. As protein: CASSHISGELFF.

The chain is built from TRBV10-3 and TRBJ2-3; D is possibly TRBD2 (5 bases). The CDR3 spans 14 residues. V lost 4 bases and J lost 5, with 13 bases in between. The germline V gene has CDR1 ENHRY and CDR2 SYGVKD. CDR3 amino acids: CAISGSLGEDTQYF. The DNA of the CDR3 is TGTGCCATCAGTGGATCGCTCGGGGAAGATACGCAGTATTTT.

This sequence joins TRBV28 and TRBJ1-5; D is ambiguous. CDR1 and CDR2 (germline): MDHEN, SYDVKM. This CDR3 contains 14 residues. Trimming removed 6 bases at V and 3 bases at J, with 12 bases between. Here the CDR3 reads CASRLSEVNQPQHF. The DNA for the CDR3 is TGTGCCAGCAGACTTTCGGAGGTCAATCAGCCCCAGCATTTT.

This chain connects TRBV7-9 to TRBJ2-1, with D maybe TRBD1 (6 bases). CDR1 and CDR2 (germline): SEHNR, FQNEAQ (reference sequence). The CDR3 has 15 residues. Trimming took off 4 bases at V and 5 bases at J, with 15 bases between the two ends. CDR3 residues: CASSSRTALHNEQFF. As DNA, the CDR3 is TGTGCCAGCAGCTCCCGGACAGCTTTACACAATGAGCAGTTCTTC.

The genes are TRBV27 and TRBJ1-2, with 7 bases fitting TRBD1. Germline V gene sequence: CDR1 MNHEY, CDR2 SMNVEV (reference sequence). This CDR3 contains 13 residues. V lost 2 bases to trimming and J lost 7 bases; unmatched junction nucleotides: 4. CDR3 loop: CASSLPDRVGYTF. For the CDR3, the DNA is TGTGCCAGCAGTTTACCCGACAGGGTTGGCTACACCTTC.

The chain has TRBV2 and TRBJ2-5; D not certain. The J call is doubtful: the DNA matches TRBJ2-7 better. This CDR3 is 15 amino acids long. CDR1 and CDR2 (germline): SNHLY, FYNNEI. The CDR3: CASRESVSSSYEQYF. For the CDR3, the DNA is TGTGCCAGCAGAGAGTCCGTCTCCTCGTCCTACGAGCAGTACTTC.

V and J are TRBV19 and TRBJ2-7, with D perhaps TRBD1 or TRBD2 (5 bases each). The CDR3 runs 15 residues. Germline V gene data show CDR1 as LNHDA and CDR2 as SQIVND (reference sequence). Deletions cut 3 bases from V and 0 bases from J, with 12 bases between. CDR3 nucleotide sequence: TGTGCCAGTAGTATGGTTGGGGACGGCTCCTACGAGCAGTACTTC. Residues: CASSMVGDGSYEQYF.

CDR3 in DNA: TGCGCCAGCAGCCAAACAATCGGACCCTCCTACGAGCAGTACTTC. It specifies CASSQTIGPSYEQYF. This chain connects TRBV4-1 to TRBJ2-7; D unclear. V was clipped by 2 bases and J by 0 bases, with 11 bases between them. The CDR3 totals 15 residues. Germline V gene lookup returns CDR1 MGHRA and CDR2 YSYEKL.

This clone is a singleton in its sample. This sequence joins TRBV28 and TRBJ2-7, with D perhaps TRBD2 (6 bases). Trimming took off 3 bases at V and 3 bases at J, with 15 bases between the two ends. The CDR3 sequence is 15 residues long. CDR1 MDHEN and CDR2 SYDVKM come from the germline V gene. CDR3 nucleotide sequence: TGTGCCAGCAGTTTCCCGGGGGAAGGCGGCTACGAGCAGTACTTC. Translated, it gives CASSFPGEGGYEQYF.

V gene TRBV28 combines with J gene TRBJ1-4; D might be TRBD1 (5 bases). The ends were cut back, 5 bases at V and 5 bases at J, with 24 bases in the middle. The CDR3 has 18 amino acids. Per germline, CDR1 MDHEN and CDR2 SYDVKM. The CDR3 protein is CASSVPSEPGPRNEKLFF. In nucleotides, the CDR3 is TGTGCCAGCAGTGTACCCTCGGAACCGGGACCGAGAAATGAAAAACTGTTTTTT.

The chain links TRBV27 to TRBJ2-7; 9 nucleotides align to TRBD2. V lost 2 bases to trimming and J lost 3 bases; unmatched junction nucleotides: 5. The length of the CDR3 is 15 residues. Germline assignment: CDR1 MNHEY and CDR2 SMNVEV (reference sequence). The CDR3 region has the DNA TGTGCCAGCAGTTTAAATCCTAGCGGGAACTACGAGCAGTACTTC. It codes for CASSLNPSGNYEQYF.

This rearrangement joins TRBV27 to TRBJ2-3; the match to TRBD1 covers 7 bases. Trimming took 5 bases from V and 5 from J; bases not matched to a gene: 13. Germline V lookup: CDR1 MNHEY, CDR2 SMNVEV (reference sequence). The CDR3 is made up of 16 amino acids. CDR3 protein: CASSATPDRAVDTQYF. CDR3 DNA: TGTGCCAGCAGTGCCACTCCCGACAGGGCGGTAGATACGCAGTATTTT.

This clone was counted once. This chain uses TRBV5-6 with TRBJ2-7; no definite D call. CDR3 length: 11 residues. Per germline, CDR1 SGHDT and CDR2 YYEEEE. Trimming removed 4 bases at V and 4 bases at J, with 6 bases between. CDR3 region: CASSQLYEQYF. CDR3 sequence (DNA): TGTGCCAGCAGCCAGCTTTACGAGCAGTACTTC. Together with reference TRBV5-6 and TRBJ2-7, the CDR3 gives the full variable domain: DAGVTQSPTHLIKTRGQQVTLRCSPKSGHDTVSWYQQALGQGPQFIFQYYEEEERQRGNFPDRFSGHQFPNYSSELNVNALLLGDSALYLCASSQLYEQYFGPGTRLTVT.